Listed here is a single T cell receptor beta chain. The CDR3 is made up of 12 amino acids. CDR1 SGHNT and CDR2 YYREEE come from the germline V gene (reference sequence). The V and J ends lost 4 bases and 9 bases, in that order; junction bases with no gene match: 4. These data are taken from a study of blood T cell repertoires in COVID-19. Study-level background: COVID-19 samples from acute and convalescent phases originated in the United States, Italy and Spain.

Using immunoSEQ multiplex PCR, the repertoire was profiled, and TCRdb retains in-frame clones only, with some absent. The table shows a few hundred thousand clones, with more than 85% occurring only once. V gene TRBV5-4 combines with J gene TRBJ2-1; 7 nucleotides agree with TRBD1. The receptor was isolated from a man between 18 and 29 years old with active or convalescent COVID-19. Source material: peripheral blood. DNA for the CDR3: TGTGCCAGCAGCCGACAGGGAACTGAGCAGTTCTTC. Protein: CASSRQGTEQFF.